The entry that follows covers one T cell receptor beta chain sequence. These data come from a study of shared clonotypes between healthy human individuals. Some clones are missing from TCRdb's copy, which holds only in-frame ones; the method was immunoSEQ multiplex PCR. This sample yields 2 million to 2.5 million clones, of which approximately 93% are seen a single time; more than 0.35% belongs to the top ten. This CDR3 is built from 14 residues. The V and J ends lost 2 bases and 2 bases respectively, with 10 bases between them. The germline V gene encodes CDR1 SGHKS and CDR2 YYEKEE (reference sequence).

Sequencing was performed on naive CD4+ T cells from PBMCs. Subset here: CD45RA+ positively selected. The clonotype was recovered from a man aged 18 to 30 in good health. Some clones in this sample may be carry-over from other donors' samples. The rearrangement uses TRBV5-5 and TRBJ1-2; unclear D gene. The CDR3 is CASSFLAGNYGYTF. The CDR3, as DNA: TGTGCCAGCAGCTTTCTAGCGGGGAACTATGGCTACACCTTC.